This TCR beta chain was obtained from a study of CD8 T cells in ankylosing spondylitis. Study-level points and caveats: Existing reports had already noted some motif variants in reactive arthritis synovial fluid and blood. Reportedly, disease-linked clones are significantly enriched in ankylosing spondylitis patients' matched synovial fluid. Eight highly homologous variants made up a TCR beta motif, and this motif appeared characteristic of ankylosing spondylitis blood. The authors found the disease-linked clones to be CD8+ and relatively rare in peripheral blood.

J lost 3 bases, V lost 6 bases, and 11 bases had no gene match. This CDR3 is 16 amino acids long. CDR1 is DFQATT and CDR2 is SNEGSKA in the germline V gene (reference sequence). The table lists this clonotype with a few counts. What it binds is unknown. Generation of TCR beta libraries employed quantitative 5'-RACE incorporating molecular barcodes. TCRdb ran MiXCR on the 5' RACE reads and lists one entry per CDR3 protein. Of approximately 400,000 distinct CDR3 sequences listed, roughly 17% are singletons. This sequence was found in a male donor with ankylosing spondylitis. The sample comprised blood, either unsorted or a sorted T cell fraction (not recorded which). The genes are TRBV20-1 and TRBJ1-6; TRBD1 matches 7 bases. The CDR3 protein is CSAGDRRNGYNSPLHF. The CDR3 region has the DNA TGCAGTGCCGGGGACAGAAGAAATGGCTATAATTCACCCCTCCACTTT.